The rows below give T cell receptor beta chains drawn from one sample of a study of CD8 T cells in ankylosing spondylitis. Via MiXCR, TCRdb re-called the 5' RACE reads, giving one row per CDR3 protein. Seen here are roughly 700,000 distinct CDR3 sequences, under 20% observed once, and the top ten hold around 19%. The sequenced sample consisted of blood, either unsorted or a sorted T cell fraction (not recorded which). The receptors were gathered from a male donor with ankylosing spondylitis. CDR3s include the opening cysteine and the closing phenylalanine or tryptophan. The D gene is left open where the match is weak. The listing skips clone size in some rows; elsewhere it reads once, few, many or a size class.

TRBJ2-1	-	-	14	TRBV7-9	TGTGCCAGCAGCTTAGGGCCCCCCATGGGGGGGCAGTTCTTC	CASSLGPPMGGQFF
TRBJ1-2	few	TRBD1	12	TRBV20-1	TGCAGTGCGGGGGACAGGATCTATGGCTACACCTTC	CSAGDRIYGYTF
TRBJ2-7	few	-	13	TRBV10-3	TGTGCCATCTCGCTGGACAACTCCTACGAGCAGTACTTC	CAISLDNSYEQYF
TRBJ1-1	-	TRBD1	15	TRBV25-1	TGTGCCAGCAGTGAATCCAGGGGGCGGAACACTGAAGCTTTCTTT	CASSESRGRNTEAFF
TRBJ1-1	few	TRBD1	15	TRBV5-6	TGTGCCAGCAGCTTCGGGACAGGCTTCGGCGGTGAAGCTTTCTTT	CASSFGTGFGGEAFF
TRBJ2-2	-	-	13	TRBV18	TGTGCCAGCTCACCGACACCATCCGGGGAGCTGTTTTTT	CASSPTPSGELFF
TRBJ2-1	few	TRBD2	16	TRBV7-9	TGTGCCAGCAGCCTCACTAGCGGGTACACCTACAATGAGCAGTTCTTC	CASSLTSGYTYNEQFF
TRBJ2-7	-	-	13	TRBV4-1	TGCGCCAGCAGCCAACCCCCTTTCTACGAGCAGTACTTC	CASSQPPFYEQYF
TRBJ2-1	-	-	13	TRBV29-1	TGCAGCGTTGTGGGCGGGTTCGTAAATGAGCAGTTCTTC	CSVVGGFVNEQFF
TRBJ2-7	few	-	15	TRBV5-1	TGCGCCAGCAGCTTGGGCAGGGCTAACTCCTACGAGCAGTACTTC	CASSLGRANSYEQYF
TRBJ1-3	few	-	15	TRBV19	TGTGCCAGTAGTTCCACATCAGGGACTGGAAACACCATATATTTT	CASSSTSGTGNTIYF
TRBJ2-7	few	TRBD2	17	TRBV7-8	TGTGCCAGCACCCTCATGGGGACTAGCGGGAGGGCGTACGAGCAGTACTTC	CASTLMGTSGRAYEQYF
TRBJ1-6	few	TRBD1	14	TRBV5-6	TGTGCCAGCAGCGGTACAGGGGGCTCCTCGCCCCTCCACTTT	CASSGTGGSSPLHF
TRBJ1-1	few	-	11	TRBV29-1	TGCAGCGTTGAACGGGCAGGCAGGCTTATCTTT	CSVERAGRLIF
TRBJ1-4	few	-	13	TRBV5-1	TGCGCCAGCAGCCGGCAGACTAATGAAAAACTGTTTTTT	CASSRQTNEKLFF
TRBJ2-1	-	TRBD2	19	TRBV5-1	TGCGCCAGCAGCTTGGCCGCGGGACTAGCGGGAGGGTCCTACAATGAGCAGTTCTTC	CASSLAAGLAGGSYNEQFF
TRBJ2-7	-	-	13	TRBV29-1	TGCAGCGTAGCCCCGGACAGCTCCTACGAGCAGTACTTC	CSVAPDSSYEQYF
TRBJ2-2	few	TRBD2	16	TRBV6-4	TGTGCCAGCAGTGACTTAGCGGGGGCGAACACCGGGGAGCTGTTTTTT	CASSDLAGANTGELFF
TRBJ2-2	many	-	16	TRBV7-9	TGTGCCAGCAGCTTACCGCGGACAGCAAAGACCGGGGAGCTGTTTTTT	CASSLPRTAKTGELFF
TRBJ2-1	-	TRBD1	14	TRBV20-1	TGCAGTGTTATGAGGCGGACAGGTCGCAATGAGCAGTTCTTC	CSVMRRTGRNEQFF
TRBJ2-1	few	-	16	TRBV6-2/TRBV6-3	TGTGCCAGCTCCCAGGGGGGAGCGGGAGACTACAATGAGCAGTTCTTC	CASSQGGAGDYNEQFF
TRBJ1-1	-	-	14	TRBV4-1	TGCGCCAGCAGCCCGCCTGGAAGGGCCACTGAAGCTTTCTTT	CASSPPGRATEAFF